This T cell receptor beta chain was observed in a study of blood T cell repertoires in COVID-19. Study-level background: PBMCs, B-cell-depleted T cells, or T cells were the source of the cDNA or gDNA that made up the material.

CDR3 length equals 13 residues. CDR1 and CDR2 from the germline V gene are KGHSH and LQKENI. V was clipped by 2 bases and J by 6 bases, with 10 bases between them. In this sample, this clone turned up a few times. Those who participated ranged in age from roughly 18 to 89 years and resided in under 25 US areas. Some clones are missing from TCRdb's copy, which holds only in-frame ones; the method was immunoSEQ multiplex PCR. Of more than 300,000 clones in the sample, nearly 90% were seen once. The rearrangement uses TRBV18 and TRBJ1-1; D remains ambiguous. The receptor was isolated from a woman aged 25 to 39 who had recovered from COVID-19. The sequencing sample was made of PBMCs or T cells enriched from blood (not recorded which). Here the CDR3 DNA reads TGTGCCAGCTCACCATCCGAGGGCCCTGAAGCTTTCTTT. It yields the protein CASSPSEGPEAFF.